This T cell receptor beta chain is from a study of shared clonotypes between healthy human individuals. Study outcomes and limitations: Approximately 4.5% was the fraction of naive CD4 clonotypes found shared across a few donors.

The healthy adult donors were HIV-negative and reported no recent acute infections or vaccinations. Points on this clone: Its antigen is unknown. This specimen includes other DNA sequences encoding the same CDR3.

TCRdb keeps only in-frame clones here, not all; method: immunoSEQ multiplex PCR. This sample yields approximately 1.5 million clones, of which approximately 98.5% are seen a single time; 0.3% to 0.45% belongs to the top ten. Source material: naive CD4+ T cells sorted from blood. Subset in this sample: CD45RA+ positively selected. This clonotype was sampled from a man younger than 45 in good health.

CDR3 in amino acids: CASTVGGNQPQHF. The CDR3 region has the DNA TGTGCCAGCACCGTCGGGGGGAATCAGCCCCAGCATTTT. This chain links TRBV28 with TRBJ1-5; the D gene is possibly TRBD1 (5 bases). Germline assignment: CDR1 MDHEN and CDR2 SYDVKM. This CDR3 spans 13 amino acids. V was trimmed by 7 bases and J by 4 bases, leaving 11 bases between them.